The rows below give T cell receptor beta chains drawn from one sample of a study of T cells in Graves' hyperthyroidism and ophthalmopathy. MiXCR was run by TCRdb on the multiplex PCR reads, yielding one entry per CDR3 protein. The sample shows some 560,000 distinct CDR3 sequences, 13% to 15% of them seen only once. The sequencing sample was made of blood. Receptors originate from a woman aged 40 to 49 with Graves' hyperthyroidism. Both conserved end residues are part of each CDR3. Fields, in order: D gene, clone size, V gene, J gene, CDR3 DNA, CDR3 protein. The D gene is left open where the match is weak. Part of the rows lack a size; the others show once, few, many or a class for expanded clones.

TRBD1	few	TRBV4-1	TRBJ1-2	TGCGCCAGCAGCCAAGAGCAGGGGGTCTATGGCTACACCTTC	CASSQEQGVYGYTF
.	many	TRBV28	TRBJ2-7	TGTGCCAGCAACTCTGAAGGTGTAGGCTACGAGCAGTACTTC	CASNSEGVGYEQYF
TRBD2	many	TRBV20-1	TRBJ2-1	TGCAGTGCTAGAGCAGCGGGAGTGTCCAATGAGCAGTTCTTC	CSARAAGVSNEQFF
.	.	TRBV5-1	TRBJ1-2	TGCGCCAGCAGACAGGAAGAGGGAGGGCACTATGGCTACACCTTC	CASRQEEGGHYGYTF
TRBD1	.	TRBV27	TRBJ2-5	TGTGCCAGCAGTTTAGGGACAGGGGGCAGAGAGACCCAGTACTTC	CASSLGTGGRETQYF
TRBD1	.	TRBV27	TRBJ2-7	TGTGCCAGCAGTTTATTTAGGGACAGCGAGCAGTACTTC	CASSLFRDSEQYF
.	.	TRBV5-4	TRBJ2-3	TGTGCCAGCAGCGGCGCCGGAGGAGATACGCAGTATTTT	CASSGAGGDTQYF
TRBD2	.	TRBV7-9	TRBJ2-1	TGTGCCAGCAGCTTAAAAGGGACTAGCGGGGGTTACAATGAGCAGTTCTTC	CASSLKGTSGGYNEQFF
TRBD1	few	TRBV29-1	TRBJ2-1	TGCAGCGTTGAACAACCGGGACAGCAAGTGTACAATGAGCAGTTCTTC	CSVEQPGQQVYNEQFF
.	once	TRBV14	TRBJ2-4	TGTGCCAGCAGCCAATTCGCGCGGGATCTAGCCAAAAACATTCAGTACTTC	CASSQFARDLAKNIQYF
.	many	TRBV7-9	TRBJ2-2	TGTGCCAGCAGCCCGAGGTTGGGTCAGAACACCGGGGAGCTGTTTTTT	CASSPRLGQNTGELFF
.	.	TRBV29-1	TRBJ2-5	TGCAGCGTTGAATTGGAAGGGACCGGGGAGACCCAGTACTTC	CSVELEGTGETQYF
.	many	TRBV5-1	TRBJ2-1	TGCGCCAGCAGCTTGGACGCAGGTGAGCAGTTCTTC	CASSLDAGEQFF
.	many	TRBV7-8	TRBJ1-1	TGTGCCAGCAGCCCCTCAAAGGGACACACTGAAGCTTTCTTT	CASSPSKGHTEAFF
.	many	TRBV7-7	TRBJ2-7	TGTGCTAGCAGCTTAGGGGGGGCCAGGGGCCACGAGCAGTACTTC	CASSLGGARGHEQYF
.	many	TRBV4-2	TRBJ2-5	TGTGCCAGCAGCATCGGACGCCAAGAGACCCAGTACTTC	CASSIGRQETQYF
.	many	TRBV5-1	TRBJ2-2	TGCGCCAGCAGCTTGGTAGGCCCTAGGAGCGGGGAGCTGTTTTTT	CASSLVGPRSGELFF
.	many	TRBV6-2/TRBV6-3	TRBJ1-2	TGTGCCAGCAGTCCCATTGGGACAAACTATGGCTACACCTTC	CASSPIGTNYGYTF
.	many	TRBV5-5	TRBJ2-7	TGTGCCAGCAGCTCCTCACAGGGCCCCTACGAGCAGTACTTC	CASSSSQGPYEQYF
TRBD2	many	TRBV29-1	TRBJ2-7	TGCAGCGTTAGAAATGGACTAGCGGGAGACTACGAGCAGTACTTC	CSVRNGLAGDYEQYF
.	many	TRBV6-5	TRBJ1-1	TGTGCCAGCACGCCAAACCGGGACCCCGGCGGGATCACTGAAGCTTTCTTT	CASTPNRDPGGITEAFF
TRBD1	many	TRBV28	TRBJ1-5	TGTGCCAGCAGTCAACGGACAGGGTTCAATCAGCCCCAGCATTTT	CASSQRTGFNQPQHF
.	many	TRBV6-1	TRBJ1-4	TGTGCCTGCCAACCCCGTGCAACTAATGAAAAACTGTTTTTT	CACQPRATNEKLFF
.	once	TRBV10-2	TRBJ2-1	TGCGCCAGCAGTGAGACAGCCAGCTCCTACAATGAGCAGTTCTTC	CASSETASSYNEQFF
TRBD2	many	TRBV12-3/TRBV12-4	TRBJ2-5	TGTGCCAGCAGCCTTAGCGGGAAAGAGACCCAGTACTTC	CASSLSGKETQYF
.	.	TRBV10-3	TRBJ2-1	TGTGCCATCACCATGGGGGCGGGAGACAATGAGCAGTTCTTC	CAITMGAGDNEQFF
.	many	TRBV2	TRBJ2-3	TGTGCCAGCGGGGGGAGCGTGACTAGCACAGATACGCAGTATTTT	CASGGSVTSTDTQYF
.	.	TRBV6-1	TRBJ1-6	TGTGCCAGCATAACCGGGACCAATTCACCCCTCCACTTT	CASITGTNSPLHF
.	.	TRBV12-3/TRBV12-4	TRBJ2-3	TGTGCCAGCAGTACGACGGACCGACTAAACACGGATGCGCAGTATTTT	CASSTTDRLNTDAQYF
.	many	TRBV3-1	TRBJ1-1	TGTGCCAGCAGCCCAGCTGCAGCGGGGGCTCGAACTGAAGCTTTCTTT	CASSPAAAGARTEAFF
.	few	TRBV7-2	TRBJ2-7	TGTGCCAGCAGCTTAGGCAGGGGAGAGGGCTACGAGCAGTACTTC	CASSLGRGEGYEQYF
.	many	TRBV28	TRBJ1-2	TGTGCCAGCAGCAGCTATGGCTACACCTTC	CASSSYGYTF
TRBD1	many	TRBV18	TRBJ2-5	TGTGCCAGCTCACAAGAAAACAGGGGCCAAGAGACCCAGTACTTC	CASSQENRGQETQYF
.	.	TRBV28	TRBJ1-2	TGTGCCAGCAGTCTGACCGGTAGGGACTATGGCTACACCTTC	CASSLTGRDYGYTF
.	few	TRBV9	TRBJ2-5	TGTGCCAGCAGCGTAGATGGACGGACCCCCCAAGAGACCCAGTACTTC	CASSVDGRTPQETQYF
TRBD2	many	TRBV3-1	TRBJ2-1	TGTGCCAGCAGCCAAGTAACTAGCGGGCAACTTGTGGAGAATGAGCAGTTCTTC	CASSQVTSGQLVENEQFF
.	few	TRBV12-3/TRBV12-4	TRBJ2-5	TGTGCCAGCAGTTTAGGGAACCACCGGGGGACCCAGTACTTC	CASSLGNHRGTQYF
.	.	TRBV4-1	TRBJ2-1	TGCGCCAGCAGCCACGCCGTCGGTGCGCATGAGCAGTTCTTC	CASSHAVGAHEQFF
.	.	TRBV5-8	TRBJ2-3	TGTGCCAGCAGCGCCAAGGGGGGCACGAGCACAGATACGCAGTATTTT	CASSAKGGTSTDTQYF
TRBD1	many	TRBV3-1	TRBJ2-1	TGTGCCAGCAGGCCCGGGACAGCGAGCTACAATGAGCAGTTCTTC	CASRPGTASYNEQFF
TRBD2	.	TRBV5-1	TRBJ2-7	TGCGCCAGCAGCTTGGTTAGCGGGAGTACCTACGAGCAGTACTTC	CASSLVSGSTYEQYF
.	few	TRBV6-2/TRBV6-3	TRBJ2-7	TGTGCCAGCAGTTCTTTCTCGACGGGATCCTACGAGCAGTACTTC	CASSSFSTGSYEQYF
TRBD2	many	TRBV28	TRBJ2-1	TGTGCCACCCTCCAGACTAGCGGGAAATTCAGCTCCTACAATGAGCAGTTCTTC	CATLQTSGKFSSYNEQFF
.	.	TRBV7-9	TRBJ1-5	TGTGCCAGCAGCTTGGGCCAAATAGGTCAGCCCCAGCATTTT	CASSLGQIGQPQHF
TRBD2	many	TRBV5-1	TRBJ2-7	TGCGCCAGCGGACCTAGCGGGAGGCCATACTACGAGCAGTACTTC	CASGPSGRPYYEQYF
TRBD2	.	TRBV28	TRBJ2-7	TGTGCCAGCAGCCAGAGCGGGAGGGCCTTCTTCTCCTACGAGCAGTACTTC	CASSQSGRAFFSYEQYF
TRBD2	many	TRBV7-3	TRBJ2-7	TGTGCCAGCAGCTTCCAAGCGGGAGGTACCTACGAGCAGTACTTC	CASSFQAGGTYEQYF
TRBD1	.	TRBV7-9	TRBJ1-1	TGTGCCAGCAGCACCAGGACAGGGGGCTCTGTCACTGAAGCTTTCTTT	CASSTRTGGSVTEAFF
TRBD1	.	TRBV7-9	TRBJ1-4	TGTGCCAGCAGCACAAGGACAGGACTTAATGAAAAACTGTTTTTT	CASSTRTGLNEKLFF
TRBD2	.	TRBV4-1	TRBJ2-1	TGCGCCAGCAGCCGAGACGGGACTAGCGGGAGTGTTTACAATGAGCAGTTCTTC	CASSRDGTSGSVYNEQFF
TRBD2	many	TRBV28	TRBJ2-5	TGTGCCAGCAGTTCCACCGGGACTAGCGTTGGTTTAGAGACCCAGTACTTC	CASSSTGTSVGLETQYF